The clone carrying this T cell receptor (beta chain) came up a few times. No antigen is known for it. Quantitative 5'-RACE was performed with molecular barcodes, and it yielded the TCR beta libraries. One entry per CDR3 protein results from TCRdb running MiXCR on the 5' RACE reads. The sample includes roughly 150,000 distinct CDR3 sequences, 25% to 35% seen only once; the top ten take 6%. Trimming pared 1 base from V and 7 bases from J, leaving 16 bases between. CDR1 KGHSH and CDR2 LQKENI come from the germline V gene. This CDR3 comprises 15 residues. This entry is derived from a study of CD8 T cells in ankylosing spondylitis. Study outcomes and limitations: Reportedly, disease-linked clones are significantly enriched in ankylosing spondylitis patients' matched synovial fluid. Before this, some motif variants had been reported in reactive arthritis synovial fluid and blood.

The rearrangement joins TRBV18 to TRBJ1-1; weak D call: TRBD1 (6 bases). The source is a male donor with ankylosing spondylitis. Sequencing input: synovial fluid, either unsorted or a sorted T cell fraction (not recorded which). CDR3: CASSPLRGALHEAFF. As DNA, the CDR3 is TGTGCCAGCTCACCACTACGGGGGGCCCTTCATGAAGCTTTCTTT.